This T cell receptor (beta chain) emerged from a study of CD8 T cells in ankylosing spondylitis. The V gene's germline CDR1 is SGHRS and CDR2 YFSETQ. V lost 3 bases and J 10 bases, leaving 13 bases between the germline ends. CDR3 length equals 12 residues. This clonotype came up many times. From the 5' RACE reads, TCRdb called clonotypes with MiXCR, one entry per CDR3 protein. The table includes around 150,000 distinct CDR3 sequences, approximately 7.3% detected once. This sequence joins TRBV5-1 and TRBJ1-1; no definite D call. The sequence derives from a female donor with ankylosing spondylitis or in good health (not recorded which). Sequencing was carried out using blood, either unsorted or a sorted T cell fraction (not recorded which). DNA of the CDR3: TGCGCCAGCAGCTCCGACACATATGGAGCTTTCTTT. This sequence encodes CASSSDTYGAFF.